This T cell receptor (beta chain) was identified in a study of tumor-infiltrating lymphocytes in oesophageal squamous cell carcinoma. One entry per CDR3 protein results from TCRdb running MiXCR on the PCR reads. The sample gives roughly 14,000 distinct CDR3 sequences, roughly half of which show up once; roughly 35% is in the top ten. This CDR3 contains 14 residues. CDR1 SGHVS and CDR2 FNYEAQ come from the germline V gene. Sequences were obtained from esophageal tumor tissue. This receptor was taken from a female donor with esophageal squamous cell carcinoma. The chain employs TRBV7-6 and TRBJ2-1; 9 bases are a match to TRBD1. Matching the DNA end better, TRBJ2-7 makes the J call doubtful. The chain's CDR3 is CASSPRQGAYEQYF. In DNA form, the CDR3 reads TGTGCCAGCAGCCCGCGACAGGGGGCCTACGAGCAGTACTTC.